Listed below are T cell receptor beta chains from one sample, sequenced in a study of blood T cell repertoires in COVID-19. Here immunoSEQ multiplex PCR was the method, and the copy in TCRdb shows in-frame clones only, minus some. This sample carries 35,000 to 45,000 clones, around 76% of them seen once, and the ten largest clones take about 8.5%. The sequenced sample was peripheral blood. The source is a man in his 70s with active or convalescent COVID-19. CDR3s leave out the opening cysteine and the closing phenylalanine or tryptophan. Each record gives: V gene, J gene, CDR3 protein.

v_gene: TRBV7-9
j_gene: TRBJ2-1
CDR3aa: ASSFPRGNYNEQF

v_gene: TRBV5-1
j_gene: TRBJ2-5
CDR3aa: ASSWGERAETQY

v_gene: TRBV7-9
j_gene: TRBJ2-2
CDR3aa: ASGRDRGFTGELF

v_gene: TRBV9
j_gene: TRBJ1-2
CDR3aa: ASSVESGPSYGYT

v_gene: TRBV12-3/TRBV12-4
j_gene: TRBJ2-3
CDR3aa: ASSSRADTQY

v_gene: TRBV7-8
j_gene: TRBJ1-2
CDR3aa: ASSFSREEGYT

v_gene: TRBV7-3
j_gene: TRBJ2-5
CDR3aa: ASSSRGGPMY

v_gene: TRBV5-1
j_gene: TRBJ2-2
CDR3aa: ASSSGTGGTGELF

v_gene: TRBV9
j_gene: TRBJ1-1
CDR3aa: ASSVAPTGITEAF

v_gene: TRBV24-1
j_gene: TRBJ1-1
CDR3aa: ATSTGGTEAF

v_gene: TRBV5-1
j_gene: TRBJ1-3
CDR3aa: ASSGGTASGNTIY

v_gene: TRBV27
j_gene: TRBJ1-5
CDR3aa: ASSHWPGDQPQH

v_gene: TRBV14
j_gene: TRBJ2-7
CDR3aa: ASSQDRSSGGSYEQY

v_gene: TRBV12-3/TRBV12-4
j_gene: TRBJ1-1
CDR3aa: ASSLTPNTEAF

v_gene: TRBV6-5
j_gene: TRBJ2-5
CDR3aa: ASSYSFRGQGETQY

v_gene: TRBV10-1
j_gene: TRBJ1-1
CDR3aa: ASSETGKNTEAF

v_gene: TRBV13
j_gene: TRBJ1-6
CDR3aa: ASSAQGTNSPLH

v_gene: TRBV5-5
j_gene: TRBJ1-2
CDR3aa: ASSQLTNYGYT

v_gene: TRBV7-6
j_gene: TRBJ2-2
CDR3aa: ASRRGGPNTGELF

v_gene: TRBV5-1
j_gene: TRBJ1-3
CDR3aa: ASSPVADGNTIY

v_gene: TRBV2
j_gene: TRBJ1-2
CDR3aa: ASSEVVLTYGYT

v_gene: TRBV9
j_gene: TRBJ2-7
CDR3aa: ASSVAPGGIYEQY

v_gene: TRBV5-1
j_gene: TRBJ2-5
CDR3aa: ASSLGEVGETQY

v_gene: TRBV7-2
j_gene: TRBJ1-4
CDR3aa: ASSLGQGEKLF

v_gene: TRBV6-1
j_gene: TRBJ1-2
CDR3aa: ASSEGTTGHSGYT

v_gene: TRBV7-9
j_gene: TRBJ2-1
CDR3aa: ASSPPGVSYNEQF

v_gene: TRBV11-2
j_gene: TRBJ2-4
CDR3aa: ASSQLGSGENIQY

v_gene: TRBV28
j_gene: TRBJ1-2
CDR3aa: ATHWTDGGSYT

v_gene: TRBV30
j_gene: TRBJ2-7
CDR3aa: AWSVGGASIREQY

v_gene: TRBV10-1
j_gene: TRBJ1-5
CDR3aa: ASRGGQKYNQPQH

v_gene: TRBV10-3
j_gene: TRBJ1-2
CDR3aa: AISGGQGLDYGYT

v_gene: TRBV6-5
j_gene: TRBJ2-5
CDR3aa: ASSYSPSGRGTQY

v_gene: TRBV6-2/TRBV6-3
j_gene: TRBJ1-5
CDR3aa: ASSLDGSNQPQH

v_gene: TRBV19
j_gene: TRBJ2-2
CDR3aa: ASSIGTSGFGELF

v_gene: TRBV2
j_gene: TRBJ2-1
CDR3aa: ASYTGVLAYNEQF

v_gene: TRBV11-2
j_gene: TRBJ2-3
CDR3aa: ASSANRLDTQY

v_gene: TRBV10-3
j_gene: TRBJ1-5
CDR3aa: AISESSGARQPQH

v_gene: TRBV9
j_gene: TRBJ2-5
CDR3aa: ASSASGGPQETQY

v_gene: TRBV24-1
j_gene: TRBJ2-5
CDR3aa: ATSDQHRGIETQY

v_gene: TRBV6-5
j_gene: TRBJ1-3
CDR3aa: ATARTSRGNTIY

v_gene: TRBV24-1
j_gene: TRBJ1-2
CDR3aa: ATSDVGRGYT

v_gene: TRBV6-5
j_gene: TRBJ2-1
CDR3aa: ASSRSTGTPGEQF

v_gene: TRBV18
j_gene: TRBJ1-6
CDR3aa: ASSPYPGGRNSPLH

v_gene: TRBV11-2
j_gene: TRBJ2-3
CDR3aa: ASSSVRGSSTDTQY

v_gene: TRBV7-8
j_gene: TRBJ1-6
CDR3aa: VSRFGTDNSPLH